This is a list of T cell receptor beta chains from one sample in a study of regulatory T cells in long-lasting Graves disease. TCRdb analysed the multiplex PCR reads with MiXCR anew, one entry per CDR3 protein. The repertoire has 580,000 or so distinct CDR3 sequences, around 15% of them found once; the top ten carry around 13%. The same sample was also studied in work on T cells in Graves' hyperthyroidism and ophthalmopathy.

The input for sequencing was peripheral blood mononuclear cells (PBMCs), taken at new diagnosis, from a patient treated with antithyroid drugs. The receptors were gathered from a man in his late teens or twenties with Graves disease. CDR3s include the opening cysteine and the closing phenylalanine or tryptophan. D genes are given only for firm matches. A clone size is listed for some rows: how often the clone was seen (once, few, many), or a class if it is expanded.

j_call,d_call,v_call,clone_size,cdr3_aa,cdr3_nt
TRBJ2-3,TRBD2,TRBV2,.,CASRKSAGADTQYF,TGTGCCAGCAGGAAGTCAGCGGGGGCAGATACGCAGTATTTT
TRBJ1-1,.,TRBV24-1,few,CATNVGQGIGMNTEAFF,TGTGCCACCAATGTAGGTCAGGGCATTGGGATGAACACTGAAGCTTTCTTT
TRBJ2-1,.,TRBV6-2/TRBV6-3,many,CASSFDTYNEQFF,TGTGCCAGCAGTTTCGACACTTACAATGAGCAGTTCTTC
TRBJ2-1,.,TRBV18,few,CASSPAEISYNEQFF,TGTGCCAGCTCACCGGCGGAGATCTCCTACAATGAGCAGTTCTTC
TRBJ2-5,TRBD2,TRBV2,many,CASSLGLAGRETQYF,TGTGCCAGCAGTCTAGGACTAGCGGGAAGAGAGACCCAGTACTTC
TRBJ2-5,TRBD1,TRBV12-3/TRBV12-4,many,CASSLSLRQGLNF,TGTGCCAGCAGTTTATCCCTCCGACAGGGTCTGAACTTC
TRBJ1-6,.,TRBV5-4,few,CASSPTDLNSPLHF,TGTGCCAGCAGCCCGACGGATCTCAATTCACCCCTCCACTTT
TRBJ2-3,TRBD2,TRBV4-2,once,CASSPRLAGGCADTQYF,TGTGCCAGCAGCCCAAGACTAGCGGGAGGGTGTGCAGATACGCAGTATTTT
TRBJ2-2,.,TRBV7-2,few,CASSLTGHTGELFF,TGTGCCAGCAGTCTTACGGGGCATACCGGGGAGCTGTTTTTT
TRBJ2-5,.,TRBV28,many,CASSQPVQETQYF,TGTGCCAGCAGTCAGCCGGTCCAAGAGACCCAGTACTTC
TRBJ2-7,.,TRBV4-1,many,CASSQATDSSYEQYF,TGCGCCAGCAGCCAAGCCACCGACAGCTCCTACGAGCAGTACTTC
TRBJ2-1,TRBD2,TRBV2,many,CASSEGPSGSSYEQFF,TGTGCCAGCAGTGAAGGTCCTAGCGGGAGTTCCTATGAGCAGTTCTTC
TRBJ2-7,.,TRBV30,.,CAWSVEIGQYF,TGTGCCTGGAGTGTAGAGATCGGGCAGTACTTC
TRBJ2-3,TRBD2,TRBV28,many,CASSFPSGSISDTQYF,TGTGCCAGCAGTTTCCCTAGCGGGAGCATTTCGGATACGCAGTATTTT
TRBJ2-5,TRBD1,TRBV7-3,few,CASSSGGAGETQYF,TGTGCCAGCAGCTCAGGGGGCGCGGGGGAGACCCAGTACTTC
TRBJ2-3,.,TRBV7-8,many,CASSLVGGPTDTQYF,TGTGCCAGCAGCTTAGTCGGGGGTCCCACAGATACGCAGTATTTT
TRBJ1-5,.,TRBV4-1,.,CASGPGVYSNQPQHF,TGCGCCAGCGGCCCCGGGGTATATAGCAATCAGCCCCAGCATTTT
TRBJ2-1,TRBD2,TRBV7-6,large,CASSQTSGRNEQFF,TGTGCCAGCAGCCAGACTAGCGGGAGAAATGAGCAGTTCTTC
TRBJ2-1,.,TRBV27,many,CASSLGAGRNEQFF,TGTGCCAGCAGCCTCGGGGCGGGTCGCAATGAGCAGTTCTTC
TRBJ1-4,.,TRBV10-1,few,CASRPSDGGKLFF,TGCGCCAGCAGGCCCTCGGACGGTGGAAAACTGTTTTTT
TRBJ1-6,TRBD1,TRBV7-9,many,CASGQGNSPLHF,TGTGCCAGCGGACAGGGAAATTCACCCCTCCACTTT
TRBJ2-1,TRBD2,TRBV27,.,CASSRWTSLDLTNEQFF,TGTGCCAGCAGTCGCTGGACTAGTCTTGATCTTACGAATGAGCAGTTCTTC
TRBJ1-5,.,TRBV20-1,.,CSALGPDSLLDQPQHF,TGCAGTGCTCTTGGCCCGGACAGCCTACTTGATCAGCCCCAGCATTTT
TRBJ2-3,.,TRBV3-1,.,CASSPRGRGLGTDTQYF,TGTGCCAGCAGCCCCCGTGGGCGAGGGCTGGGCACAGATACGCAGTATTTT
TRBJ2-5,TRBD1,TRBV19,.,CASSKTGRQTQYF,TGTGCCAGTAGTAAGACAGGGCGTCAGACCCAGTACTTC
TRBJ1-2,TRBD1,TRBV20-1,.,CSGRDRGYGYTF,TGCAGTGGCCGGGACAGGGGGTATGGCTACACCTTC
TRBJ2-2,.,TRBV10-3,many,CAIGGLSGGGELFF,TGTGCCATCGGCGGACTCTCTGGTGGCGGGGAGCTGTTTTTT
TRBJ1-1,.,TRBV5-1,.,CASSLGRGAMNTEAFF,TGCGCCAGCAGCTTGGGGCGGGGGGCAATGAACACTGAAGCTTTCTTT
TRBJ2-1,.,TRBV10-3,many,CAISELTNPYGEQFF,TGTGCCATCAGTGAACTGACTAACCCCTATGGTGAGCAGTTCTTC
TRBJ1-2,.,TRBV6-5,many,CASSYSTVPLTHYGYTF,TGTGCCAGCAGTTACTCGACGGTGCCCCTTACCCACTATGGCTACACCTTC
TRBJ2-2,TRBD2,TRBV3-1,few,CASSPARAGRNRGELFF,TGTGCCAGCAGCCCGGCGAGAGCGGGGCGAAACCGGGGGGAGCTGTTTTTT
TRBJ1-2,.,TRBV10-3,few,CAIRTGTPNYGYTF,TGTGCCATCAGAACCGGGACCCCTAACTATGGCTACACCTTC
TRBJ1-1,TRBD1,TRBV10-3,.,CAISIPGQGITEAFF,TGTGCCATCAGTATACCGGGACAGGGAATCACTGAAGCTTTCTTT
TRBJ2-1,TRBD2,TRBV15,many,CATSRVPPQRGGDNEQFF,TGTGCCACCAGCAGGGTCCCCCCCCAGCGGGGGGGAGACAATGAGCAGTTCTTC
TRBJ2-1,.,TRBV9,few,CASSKTRANGQFF,TGTGCCAGCAGCAAGACCAGGGCGAATGGGCAGTTCTTC